This T cell receptor (beta chain) was retrieved from a study of T cell responses to AZD1222 COVID-19 vaccine. Study findings and constraints: At baseline, seropositivity was found in only 5 to 7 AZD1222 recipients. Across spike, vaccine-associated CD4 TCRs were found, dominant at 160-218 and 743-854.

Per germline, CDR1 SQVTM and CDR2 ANQGSEA. V lost 4 bases to trimming and J lost 2 bases, with 9 bases between them. The CDR3 runs to 13 residues. Regarding this clone: The antigen remains undetermined.

The table came from immunoSEQ multiplex PCR; TCRdb's copy has only in-frame clones and leaves some out. The sample has approximately 140,000 clones; less than 95% are singletons. V gene TRBV29-1 combines with J gene TRBJ1-5; D possibly corresponds to TRBD1 (5 bases). The receptor was derived from an adult in good health. The starting material was peripheral blood, obtained on day 0 of AZD1222 vaccination. CDR3: CSVGLGGNQPQHF. CDR3 sequence (DNA): TGCAGCGTTGGTTTAGGGGGCAATCAGCCCCAGCATTTT.